One and the same sample provided the 5 T cell receptor beta chains below, sequenced in a study of shared clonotypes between healthy human individuals. Some clones are missing from TCRdb's copy, which holds only in-frame ones; the method was immunoSEQ multiplex PCR. The repertoire holds nearly 1,000,000 clones, with about 80% as singletons. Sequenced material: memory CD4+ T cells sorted from blood. The subset was: CD45RA-negative fraction. The receptors originated from a man aged 18-30 years in good health.

The chain carries TRBV4-3 and TRBJ2-6, with 9 bases matching TRBD2. V dropped 4 bases and J dropped 0; count of bases not matched to a gene: 7. The V gene's germline CDR1 is LGHNA and CDR2 YSLEER. This CDR3 has 18 amino acids. CDR3 DNA sequence: TGCGCCAGCAGCCCCCTAGCGGGATTACCCTCTGGGGCCAACGTCCTGACTTTC. This gives the protein CASSPLAGLPSGANVLTF.

In nucleotides, the CDR3 is TGTGCCAGCAGCTTAGCTGGCTCAGATACGCAGTATTTT. Residues: CASSLAGSDTQYF. V gene TRBV7-9 combines with J gene TRBJ2-3; no reliable D call. Per the germline V gene, CDR1 is SEHNR and CDR2 is FQNEAQ (reference sequence). The V end lost 0 bases, the J end lost 4 bases, and 5 bases lay between the germline ends. The CDR3 contains 13 residues.

This clone was seen ten or more times. The chain recombines TRBV2 with TRBJ2-7; TRBD1 aligns across 8 bases. The germline gives CDR1 SNHLY, CDR2 FYNNEI. The CDR3 length is 16 residues. J lost 0 bases, V lost 6 bases, and 10 bases had no gene match. The CDR3 protein is CASRLSAGTGSYEQYF. In DNA form, the CDR3 reads TGTGCCAGCAGACTCTCGGCGGGGACAGGCTCCTACGAGCAGTACTTC. Full variable domain (outside the CDR3, taken from reference TRBV2 and TRBJ2-7): EPEVTQTPSHQVTQMGQEVILRCVPISNHLYFYWYRQILGQKVEFLVSFYNNEISEKSEIFDDQFSVERPDGSNFTLKIRSTKLEDSAMYFCASRLSAGTGSYEQYFGPGTRLTVT.

This chain connects TRBV13 to TRBJ2-3, with TRBD2 matching 7 bases. CDR3 size: 17 residues. The junction had 11 bases not matched to a gene; V was cut back by 4 bases and J by 1 base. The germline V gene encodes CDR1 PRHDT and CDR2 FYEKMQ (reference sequence). The DNA for the CDR3 is TGTGCCAGCAGCTCCTTCACCGGAGGGAGGGGCACAGATACGCAGTATTTT. It translates to CASSSFTGGRGTDTQYF.

The genes are TRBV30 and TRBJ1-5; the match to TRBD1 covers 7 bases. The trim removed 0 bases at V and 5 bases at J, leaving 4 bases unmatched. The germline gives CDR1 GTSNPN, CDR2 SVGIG (reference sequence). This CDR3 is built from 14 residues. CDR3 loop: CAWSVLTGDQPQHF. The CDR3 DNA reads as TGTGCCTGGAGTGTGCTTACAGGGGATCAGCCCCAGCATTTT.